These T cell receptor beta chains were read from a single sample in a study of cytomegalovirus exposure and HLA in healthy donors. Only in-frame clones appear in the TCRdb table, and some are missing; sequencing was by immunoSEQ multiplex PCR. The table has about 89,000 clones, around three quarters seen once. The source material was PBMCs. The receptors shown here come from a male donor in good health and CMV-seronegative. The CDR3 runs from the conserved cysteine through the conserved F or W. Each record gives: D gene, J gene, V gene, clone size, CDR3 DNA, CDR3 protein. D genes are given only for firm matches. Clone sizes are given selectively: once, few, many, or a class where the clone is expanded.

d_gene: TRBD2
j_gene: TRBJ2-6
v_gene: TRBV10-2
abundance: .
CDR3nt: TGCGCCAGCAGTTTAAGACTAGCTGGGGCCAACGGCCTGACTTTC
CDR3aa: CASSLRLAGANGLTF

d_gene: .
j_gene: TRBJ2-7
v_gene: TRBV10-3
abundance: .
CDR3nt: TGTGCCATAGATGACGGCGGATCGCTCCCCTACGAGCAGTACTTC
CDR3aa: CAIDDGGSLPYEQYF

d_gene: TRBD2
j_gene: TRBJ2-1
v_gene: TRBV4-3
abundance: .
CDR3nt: TGCGCCAGCAGCCAAGAATTTAGCGGGAGCGGGAGCATTGAGCAGTTCTTC
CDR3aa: CASSQEFSGSGSIEQFF

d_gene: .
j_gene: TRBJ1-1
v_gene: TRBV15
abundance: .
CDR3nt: TGTGCCACCAGCCCGGGTGGCACTGAAGCTTTCTTT
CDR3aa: CATSPGGTEAFF

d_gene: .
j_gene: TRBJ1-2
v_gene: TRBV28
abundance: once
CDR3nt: TGTGCCAGCAGAAGATCGCACGGGGTTAACTATGGCTACACCTTC
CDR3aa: CASRRSHGVNYGYTF

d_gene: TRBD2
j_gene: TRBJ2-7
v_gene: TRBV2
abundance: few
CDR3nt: TGTGCCAGCAGCCCCCGGGGACTAGCCTCCTACGAGCAGTACTTC
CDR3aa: CASSPRGLASYEQYF

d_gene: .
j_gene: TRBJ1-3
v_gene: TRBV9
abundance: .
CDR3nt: TGTGCCAGCAGCCTCGACCCGAGGTCTGGAAACACCATATATTTT
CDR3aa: CASSLDPRSGNTIYF

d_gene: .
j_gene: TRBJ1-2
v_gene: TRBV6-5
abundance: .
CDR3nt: TGTGCCAGCAGTCGCCTGGGGGGGTTTAACTATGGCTACACCTTC
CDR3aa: CASSRLGGFNYGYTF

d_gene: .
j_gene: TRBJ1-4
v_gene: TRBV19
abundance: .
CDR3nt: TGTGCCAGTAGTGGCCAGGGCTTTTGGGAAAATGAAAAACTGTTTTTT
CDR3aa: CASSGQGFWENEKLFF

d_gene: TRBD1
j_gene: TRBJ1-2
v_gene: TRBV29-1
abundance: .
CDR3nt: TGCAGCGTAGGGAAGGGACCCCCCAACAGGGGGCAAGGCTACACCTTC
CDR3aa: CSVGKGPPNRGQGYTF

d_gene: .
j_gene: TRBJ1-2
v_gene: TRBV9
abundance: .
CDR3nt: TGTGCCAGCAGCTCCCAGACAGGAACGGGGGGCTACACCTTC
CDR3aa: CASSSQTGTGGYTF

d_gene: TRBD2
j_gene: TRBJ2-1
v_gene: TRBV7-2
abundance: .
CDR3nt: TGTGCCAGCACGGGGGCTAGCGGGGGCCTGGGTAACAATGAGCAGTTCTTC
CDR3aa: CASTGASGGLGNNEQFF

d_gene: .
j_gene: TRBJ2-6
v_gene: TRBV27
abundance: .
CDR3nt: TGTGCCAGCAGTTTCTTCGGGAATCCTAAGGCCTCTGGGGCCAACGTCCTGACTTTC
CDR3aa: CASSFFGNPKASGANVLTF

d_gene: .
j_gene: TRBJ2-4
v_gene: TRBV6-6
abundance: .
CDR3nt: TGTGCCAGCACCCCCTCGGCAGGGGCGGTGGACAGTCAGTACTTC
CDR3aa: CASTPSAGAVDSQYF

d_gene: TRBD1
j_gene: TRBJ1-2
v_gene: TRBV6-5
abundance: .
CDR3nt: TGTGCCAGCACCGCGACCATGACAGGGCCCTCTGGCTACACCTTC
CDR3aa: CASTATMTGPSGYTF

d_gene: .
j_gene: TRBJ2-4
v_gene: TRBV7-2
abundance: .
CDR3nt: TGTGCCAGCAGCGGGATGGGGACAAAAAACATTCAGTACTTC
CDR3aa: CASSGMGTKNIQYF

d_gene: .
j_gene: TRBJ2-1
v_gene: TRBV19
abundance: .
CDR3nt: TGTGCCAGTACCCGGGAGAGGTACAATGAGCAGTTCTTC
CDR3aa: CASTRERYNEQFF

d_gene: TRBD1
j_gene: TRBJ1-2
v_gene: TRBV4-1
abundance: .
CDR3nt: TGCGCCAGCAGCCAAACAGGGGGGGTATGGTACTATGGCTACACCTTC
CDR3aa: CASSQTGGVWYYGYTF

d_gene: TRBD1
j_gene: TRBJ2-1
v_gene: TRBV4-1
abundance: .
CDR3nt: TGCGCCAGCAGCCAAGGGGAGGTGACAGGGGGTCGGAATGAGCAGTTCTTC
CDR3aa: CASSQGEVTGGRNEQFF

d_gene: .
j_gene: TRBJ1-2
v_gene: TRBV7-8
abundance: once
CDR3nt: TGTGCCAGCAGCTTAGAGGCAGGGGCGCAGGGCTATGGCTACACCTTC
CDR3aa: CASSLEAGAQGYGYTF

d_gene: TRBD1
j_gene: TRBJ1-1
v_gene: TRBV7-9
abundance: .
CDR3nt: TGTGCCAGTTGGGGGACAGGGGGCAGCAGGACTGAAGCTTTCTTT
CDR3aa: CASWGTGGSRTEAFF

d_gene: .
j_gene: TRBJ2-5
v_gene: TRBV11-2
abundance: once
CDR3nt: TGTGCCAGCAGCTTATACGGGGTTCAAGAGACCCAGTACTTC
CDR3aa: CASSLYGVQETQYF

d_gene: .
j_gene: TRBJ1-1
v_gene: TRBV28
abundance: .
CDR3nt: TGTGCCAGCAGTGGATCTGTAAGGGGGAACACTGAAGCTTTCTTT
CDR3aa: CASSGSVRGNTEAFF

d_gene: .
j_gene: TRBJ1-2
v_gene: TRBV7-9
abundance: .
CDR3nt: TGTGCCACTCGTGAAAGGGGTACCTATGGCTACACCTTC
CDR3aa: CATRERGTYGYTF

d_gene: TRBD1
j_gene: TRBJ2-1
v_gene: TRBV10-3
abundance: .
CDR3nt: TGTGCCACTTTCAGGGGACAGGGGGCAGGGAATGAGCAGTTCTTC
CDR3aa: CATFRGQGAGNEQFF

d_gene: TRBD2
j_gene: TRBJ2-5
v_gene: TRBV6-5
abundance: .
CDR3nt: TGTGCCAGCAGTTACGGCGGGAGCGAGACCCAGTACTTC
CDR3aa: CASSYGGSETQYF

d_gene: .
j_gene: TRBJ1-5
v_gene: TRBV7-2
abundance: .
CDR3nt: TGTGCCAGCAGCCTTCGCAGGGGCTTAGACCATCAGCCCCAGCATTTT
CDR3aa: CASSLRRGLDHQPQHF

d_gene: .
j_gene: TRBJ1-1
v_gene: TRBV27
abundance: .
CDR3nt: TGTGCCAGCAGTTTATGGAGAGGTGGCAGGAACACTGAAGCTTTCTTT
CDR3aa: CASSLWRGGRNTEAFF

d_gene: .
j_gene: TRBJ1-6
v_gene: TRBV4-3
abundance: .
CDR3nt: TGCGCCAGCAGCCTACAACAGCAGGGAAATAATTCACCCCTCCACTTT
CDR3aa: CASSLQQQGNNSPLHF

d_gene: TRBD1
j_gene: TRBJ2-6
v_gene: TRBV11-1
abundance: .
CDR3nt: TGTGCCAGCAGCCTCACCGGGACAGCAAACTCTGGGGCCAACGGCCTGACTTTC
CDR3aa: CASSLTGTANSGANGLTF

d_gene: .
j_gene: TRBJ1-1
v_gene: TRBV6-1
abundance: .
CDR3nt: TGTGCCAGCAGTGAAGTTCGTCCAGGGACTGAAGCTTTCTTT
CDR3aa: CASSEVRPGTEAFF

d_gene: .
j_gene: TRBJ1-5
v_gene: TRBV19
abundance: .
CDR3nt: TGTGCCAGTAGTAGGGGGCGATACGAGACTAGCAATCAGCCCCAGCATTTT
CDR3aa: CASSRGRYETSNQPQHF

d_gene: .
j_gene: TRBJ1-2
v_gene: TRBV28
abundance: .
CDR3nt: TGTGCCAGCAGTTTAGGCCTGGGCTACACCTTC
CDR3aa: CASSLGLGYTF

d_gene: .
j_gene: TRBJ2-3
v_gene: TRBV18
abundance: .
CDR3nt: TGTGCCAGCTCAGGTGGGCTACCTGGCTTAACTAGCACAGATACGCAGTATTTT
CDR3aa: CASSGGLPGLTSTDTQYF

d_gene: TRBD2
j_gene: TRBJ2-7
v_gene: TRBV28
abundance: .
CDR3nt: TGTGCCGTAGGACTAGCGGCCTACGAGCAGTACTTC
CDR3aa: CAVGLAAYEQYF

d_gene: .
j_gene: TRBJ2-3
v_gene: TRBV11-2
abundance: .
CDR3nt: TGTGCCAGCAGCTTTACAGAGCCTAGCACAGATACGCAGTATTTT
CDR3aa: CASSFTEPSTDTQYF

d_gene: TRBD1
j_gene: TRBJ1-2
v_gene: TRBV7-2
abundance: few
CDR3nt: TGTGCCAGCAGCTTAGTACGGGACAGCTATGGCTACACCTTC
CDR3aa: CASSLVRDSYGYTF

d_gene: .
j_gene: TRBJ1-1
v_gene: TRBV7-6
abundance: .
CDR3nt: TGTGCCAGCAGCCTAGAGCAGAACACTGAAGCTTTCTTT
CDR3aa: CASSLEQNTEAFF

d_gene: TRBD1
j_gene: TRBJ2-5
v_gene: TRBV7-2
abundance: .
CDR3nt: TGTGCCAGCAGCTCCAACAGGGGTCAAGAGACCCAGTACTTC
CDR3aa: CASSSNRGQETQYF

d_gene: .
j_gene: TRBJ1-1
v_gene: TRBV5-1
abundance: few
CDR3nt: TGCGCCAGCAGGAAGGAGGGACGGATGAACACTGAAGCTTTCTTT
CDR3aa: CASRKEGRMNTEAFF

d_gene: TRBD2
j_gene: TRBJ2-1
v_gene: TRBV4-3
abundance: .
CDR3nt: TGCGCCAGCAGCCAAGATACCGGGGAGGGGCACAATGAGCAGTTCTTC
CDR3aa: CASSQDTGEGHNEQFF

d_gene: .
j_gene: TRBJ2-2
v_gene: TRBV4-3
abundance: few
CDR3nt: TGCGCCAGCAGCCAAGGTTGGAGCACCGGGGAGCTGTTTTTT
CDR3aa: CASSQGWSTGELFF

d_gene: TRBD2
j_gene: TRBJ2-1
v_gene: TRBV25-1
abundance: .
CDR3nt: TGTGCCAGCAGTGCCAGCGCAACCGGACTAGCAGAGTACAATGAGCAGTTCTTC
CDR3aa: CASSASATGLAEYNEQFF

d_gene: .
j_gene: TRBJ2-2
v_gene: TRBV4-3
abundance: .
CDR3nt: TGCGCCAGCAGTCCGGGACTGTCCACCGGGGAGCTGTTTTTT
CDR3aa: CASSPGLSTGELFF

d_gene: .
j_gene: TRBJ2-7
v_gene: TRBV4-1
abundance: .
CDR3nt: TGCGCCAGCAGCCCGACCCAGCGGAACTCCTACGAGCAGTACTTC
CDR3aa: CASSPTQRNSYEQYF

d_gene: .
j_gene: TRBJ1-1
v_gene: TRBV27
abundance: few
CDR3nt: TGTGCCAGTTCCCCCCTAGACAGGTTTACTAACACTGAAGCTTTCTTT
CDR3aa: CASSPLDRFTNTEAFF

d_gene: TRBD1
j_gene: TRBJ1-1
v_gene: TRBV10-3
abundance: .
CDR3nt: TGTGCCATCAACCAACAGGGGCAAGGCTCTCCGTCTGAAGCTTTCTTT
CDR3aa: CAINQQGQGSPSEAFF

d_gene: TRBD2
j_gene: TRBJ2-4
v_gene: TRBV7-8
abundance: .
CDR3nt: TGTGCCAGCAGCTTAGCGCGGGGGGCGGGATTCGAGGGAGCCAAAAACAGTCAGTACTTC
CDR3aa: CASSLARGAGFEGAKNSQYF

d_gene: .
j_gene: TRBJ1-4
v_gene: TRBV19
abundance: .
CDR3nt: TGTGCCAGTAGTATCGAAGGACGGACATATGAAAAACTGTTTTTT
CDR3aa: CASSIEGRTYEKLFF

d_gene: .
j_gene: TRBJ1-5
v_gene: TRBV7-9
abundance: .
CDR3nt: TGTTCCAGCAGCGCAGAAACAACTAGCAATCAGCCCCAGCATTTT
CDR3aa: CSSSAETTSNQPQHF

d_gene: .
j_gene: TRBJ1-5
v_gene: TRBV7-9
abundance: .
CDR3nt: TGTGCCAGCAGCTTTTCGGGTACCAATCAGCCCCAGCATTTT
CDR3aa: CASSFSGTNQPQHF

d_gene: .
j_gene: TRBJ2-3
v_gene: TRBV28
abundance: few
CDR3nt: TGTGCCAGCAGTTTATCTGGGAGTGGGATAGAGATTAGCACAGATACGCAGTATTTT
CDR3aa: CASSLSGSGIEISTDTQYF

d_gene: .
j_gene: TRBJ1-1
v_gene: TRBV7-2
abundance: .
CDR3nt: TGTGCCAGCAGCAGAGGGAGGGTTGAAGCTTTCTTT
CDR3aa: CASSRGRVEAFF